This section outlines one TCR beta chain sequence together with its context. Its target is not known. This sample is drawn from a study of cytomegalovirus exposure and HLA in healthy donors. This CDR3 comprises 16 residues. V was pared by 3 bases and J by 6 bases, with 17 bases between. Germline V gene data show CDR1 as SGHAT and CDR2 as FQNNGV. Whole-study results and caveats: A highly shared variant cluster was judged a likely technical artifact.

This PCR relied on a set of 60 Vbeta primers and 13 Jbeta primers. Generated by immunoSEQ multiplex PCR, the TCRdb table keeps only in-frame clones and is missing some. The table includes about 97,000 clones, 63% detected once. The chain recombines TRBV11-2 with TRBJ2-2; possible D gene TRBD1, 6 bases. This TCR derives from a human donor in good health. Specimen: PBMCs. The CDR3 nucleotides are TGTGCCAGCAGCTTCTGGGGCAGGGGATTGTCCGGGGAGCTGTTTTTT. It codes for CASSFWGRGLSGELFF.